The 23 T cell receptor beta chains reported below all come from one sample, sequenced in a study of monozygotic twins with inflammatory bowel disease. TCRdb reprocessed the 5' RACE reads, with one entry per CDR3 protein and no DNA. Its clone listing holds fewer than 550,000 distinct CDR3 sequences. The sequenced sample consisted of blood. These receptors all stem from a human donor with ulcerative colitis or Crohn's disease, or a healthy co-twin of an affected twin (not recorded which).

This chain's CDR3 is CASSTRGGGPYNEQFF. This chain joins TRBV7-9 and TRBJ2-1; without DNA, the TCRdb call of TRBD2 cannot be checked. CDR3 length: 16 amino acids. The germline CDR1 and CDR2 sequences are SEHNR and FQNEAQ (reference sequence).

The genes are TRBV6-1 and TRBJ2-6; TCRdb names TRBD1, which stays unverified in the absence of DNA. This CDR3 spans 18 amino acids. Germline CDR1 is MNHNS and CDR2 is SASEGT. The CDR3 sequence is CASTPRDRAPSGANVLTF.

The rearrangement links TRBV6-5 to TRBJ2-5; TCRdb names TRBD2, which stays unverified in the absence of DNA. The V gene's germline CDR1 is MNHEY and CDR2 SVGAGI. This CDR3 comprises 12 residues. The chain's CDR3 is CASRTAGETQYF.

The rearrangement joins TRBV29-1 to TRBJ2-7; as DNA is missing, the TRBD1 call by TCRdb cannot be tested. The CDR3 contains 15 residues. The germline gives CDR1 SQVTM, CDR2 ANQGSEA. The CDR3 loop is CSVDFGTGVGYEQYF.

The chain has TRBV2 and TRBJ1-2; TCRdb calls TRBD1, which cannot be checked without DNA. Germline CDR1 SNHLY, CDR2 FYNNEI. This CDR3 region has 11 residues. The CDR3 loop reads CASSEIRGDTF.

This chain uses TRBV5-5 with TRBJ2-3; TCRdb selects TRBD2, and the lack of DNA leaves this call unchecked. The germline CDR1 and CDR2 sequences are SGHKS and YYEKEE (reference sequence). The CDR3 extends over 15 amino acids. CDR3 in amino acids: CASSSLAGGTDTQYF.

The chain recombines TRBV7-2 with TRBJ2-3; TCRdb outputs TRBD1, but without DNA this stays unchecked. In germline, CDR1 is SGHTA, CDR2 FQGNSA. The CDR3 runs to 13 residues. CDR3 in amino acids: CASSPTSGNTQYF.

The V and J genes are TRBV6-1 and TRBJ2-3; TCRdb returns TRBD2, unconfirmable since there is no DNA. CDR1 is MNHNS, CDR2 SASEGT, per germline. This CDR3 region has 14 residues. CDR3 amino acids: CAGSPYLSTDTQYF.

This chain links TRBV5-1 with TRBJ2-3; lacking DNA, the TRBD2 call made by TCRdb goes unchecked. This CDR3 contains 16 residues. Germline CDR1 and CDR2: SGHRS and YFSETQ. The chain's CDR3 is CASSPGPSGSTDTQYF.

The V gene is TRBV5-1, the J gene TRBJ1-2. CDR1 is SGHRS, CDR2 YFSETQ, per germline. The CDR3 runs 13 residues. The CDR3 here is CASSSTLSYGYTF.

The genes are TRBV7-2 and TRBJ1-6; as DNA is missing, the TRBD1 call by TCRdb cannot be tested. This CDR3 contains 15 residues. Germline V gene data show CDR1 as SGHTA and CDR2 as FQGNSA. CDR3 amino acids: CASTPGQGENSPLHF.

The rearrangement uses TRBV27 and TRBJ2-2; TCRdb's assignment of TRBD2 cannot be checked, as there is no DNA. Per germline, CDR1 MNHEY and CDR2 SMNVEV (reference sequence). CDR3 length equals 17 residues. The CDR3 spells CASSWGLAGGGTGELFF.

The V gene is TRBV5-5, the J gene TRBJ2-5. The germline V gene has CDR1 SGHKS and CDR2 YYEKEE (reference sequence). The length of the CDR3 is 15 residues. CDR3: CASSPGLASRETQYF.

This chain connects TRBV15 to TRBJ2-2; TCRdb's assignment of TRBD1 cannot be checked, as there is no DNA. Germline V CDR1 and CDR2: LNHNV, YYDKDF (reference sequence). The CDR3 is made up of 20 amino acids. CDR3 residues: CATSIRGLGSAYPNTGELFF.

The rearrangement uses TRBV5-1 and TRBJ2-2. CDR1 is SGHRS and CDR2 is YFSETQ in the germline V gene. CDR3 size: 12 residues. The CDR3 reads CASRYETGELFF.

The chain carries TRBV5-1 and TRBJ2-1; checking the TCRdb D call of TRBD1 is not possible without DNA. From germline, CDR1 is SGHRS and CDR2 YFSETQ. The CDR3 sequence is 14 residues long. The CDR3 region is CASSLVGGIDEQFF. Combining the CDR3 with reference TRBV5-1 and TRBJ2-1 gives the whole variable domain KAGVTQTPRYLIKTRGQQVTLSCSPISGHRSVSWYQQTPGQGLQFLFEYFSETQRNKGNFPGRFSGRQFSNSRSEMNVSTLELGDSALYLCASSLVGGIDEQFFGPGTRLTVL.

The J gene is TRBJ2-2, the V gene TRBV5-1; TCRdb's D call, TRBD1, is unchecked because there is no DNA. The CDR3 covers 13 residues. The V gene's germline CDR1 is SGHRS and CDR2 YFSETQ. The CDR3 reads CASRDTYTGELFF.

The CDR3 sequence is CASSDWRGSTYNEQFF. V is TRBV10-2 and J is TRBJ2-1; the TCRdb D gene call, TRBD2, has no DNA to confirm it. The CDR3 is 16 amino acids. Germline V gene lookup returns CDR1 WSHSY and CDR2 SAAADI.

This chain links TRBV20-1 with TRBJ2-1. The CDR3 is 11 residues long. Germline CDR1 and CDR2: DFQATT and SNEGSKA (reference sequence). CDR3 region: CSAPSYNEQFF.

The chain uses TRBV7-9 and TRBJ2-2. This CDR3 comprises 17 residues. Germline V gene sequence: CDR1 SEHNR, CDR2 FQNEAQ (reference sequence). The CDR3: CASRPSSLTINTGELFF.

The genes are TRBV19 and TRBJ1-6; lacking DNA, the TRBD1 call made by TCRdb goes unchecked. Looked up from germline, CDR1 is LNHDA and CDR2 is SQIVND (reference sequence). CDR3 length equals 13 residues. The CDR3 protein is CASSIRQNSPLHF.

The chain is built from TRBV2 and TRBJ2-1; TCRdb's D call of TRBD2 is untestable without DNA. Germline CDR1 and CDR2: SNHLY and FYNNEI. This CDR3 has 16 amino acids. Here the CDR3 reads CASRGLAGGYYNEQFF.

The V gene is TRBV3-1, the J gene TRBJ1-3. The length of the CDR3 is 15 residues. Germline CDR1 is LGHDT and CDR2 is YNNKEL (reference sequence). This chain's CDR3 is CASSLGLSGGNTIYF.